Each of the 9 T cell receptor beta chains below was sequenced from the same sample in a study of blood T cell repertoires in COVID-19. The protocol was immunoSEQ multiplex PCR, while the TCRdb copy is restricted to in-frame clones and leaves out a portion. The top ten clones hold 3.9% of a sample with fewer than 150,000 clones, approximately 84% of them seen once. Specimen: PBMCs or T cells enriched from blood (not recorded which). These receptors were collected from a man aged 45-65 years in a cohort exposed to, infected with or recovered from COVID-19 (not recorded which).

The chain couples TRBV6-2 or TRBV6-3 to TRBJ2-5, with D unresolved. Trimming cost V 5 bases and J 7 bases, with 11 bases left between them. Germline V gene data show CDR1 as MNHEY and CDR2 as SVGEGT. The CDR3 contains 12 residues. CDR3 amino acids: CASSNIRRTQYF. In DNA form, the CDR3 reads TGTGCCAGCAGTAACATAAGGAGGACCCAGTACTTC.

The chain carries TRBV9 and TRBJ1-5; D remains ambiguous. The germline V and J ends were trimmed by 3 bases and 2 bases, with 6 bases remaining between them. This CDR3 has 13 residues. Germline V gene sequence: CDR1 SGDLS, CDR2 YYNGEE. The chain's CDR3 is CASSAYGNQPQHF. CDR3 DNA sequence: TGTGCCAGCAGCGCTTATGGCAATCAGCCCCAGCATTTT.

In this sample, this clone turned up a few times. V gene TRBV25-1 combines with J gene TRBJ1-1; D is unresolved. V dropped 7 bases and J dropped 6 bases, with 18 bases sitting between them. Per the germline V gene, CDR1 is MGHDK and CDR2 is SYGVNS. The length of the CDR3 is 14 residues. CDR3 sequence: CASIDAGRAAEAFF. CDR3 sequence (DNA): TGTGCCAGCATTGATGCGGGGAGGGCGGCTGAAGCTTTCTTT.

The V and J genes are TRBV18 and TRBJ1-2, with D unresolved. Germline V CDR1 and CDR2: KGHSH, LQKENI. The CDR3 is 14 residues long. V was clipped by 4 bases and J by 1 base, with 10 bases between them. The CDR3 protein is CASSRVENNYGYTF. The CDR3 DNA sequence: TGTGCCAGCTCACGGGTGGAGAATAACTATGGCTACACCTTC.

V usage is TRBV1 and J usage is TRBJ2-7; the table names TRBD2, a call not compared with the DNA. TRBV1 is described as a pseudogene. The CDR3 is made up of 18 amino acids. In DNA form, the CDR3 reads TGCACCAGCAGCCAAGATCGGCTAGCGGGTTTCCTCTCCTACGAGCAGTACTTC. It translates to CTSSQDRLAGFLSYEQYF.

The chain has TRBV18 and TRBJ1-5; no definite D call. V was pared by 4 bases and J by 0 bases, with 7 bases between. The CDR3 sequence is 14 residues long. Germline V lookup: CDR1 KGHSH, CDR2 LQKENI. The chain's CDR3 is CASSLSISNQPQHF. CDR3 nucleotide sequence: TGTGCCAGCTCACTTAGCATTAGCAATCAGCCCCAGCATTTT.

V usage is TRBV14 and J usage is TRBJ2-3; D remains unclear. Germline CDR1 and CDR2: SGHDN and FVKESK. The CDR3 runs 14 residues. The V end was cut by 0 bases, the J end by 4 bases, with 8 bases between. CDR3 sequence reads: CASSQDKPSDTQYF. CDR3 nucleotide sequence: TGTGCCAGCAGCCAAGATAAGCCATCAGATACGCAGTATTTT. Full variable domain (rest looked up from reference TRBV14 and TRBJ2-3): EAGVTQFPSHSVIEKGQTVTLRCDPISGHDNLYWYRRVMGKEIKFLLHFVKESKQDESGMPNNRFLAERTGGTYSTLKVQPAELEDSGVYFCASSQDKPSDTQYFGPGTRLTVL.

The chain joins TRBV5-1 to TRBJ2-7; TRBD2 matches at 7 bases. This CDR3 contains 15 residues. The trim removed 1 base at V and 3 bases at J, leaving 7 bases unmatched. Per germline, CDR1 SGHRS and CDR2 YFSETQ. Here the CDR3 reads CASSLQAGLIYEQYF. The CDR3 bases are TGCGCCAGCAGCTTGCAAGCGGGGTTGATCTACGAGCAGTACTTC.

This rearrangement joins TRBV5-1 to TRBJ2-3, with a tentative D call TRBD1 (5 bases). The CDR3 runs to 15 residues. The germline V and J ends were trimmed by 1 base and 4 bases, with 13 bases remaining between them. Germline assignment: CDR1 SGHRS and CDR2 YFSETQ. This CDR3 reads CASSLWGAIADTQYF. As DNA, the CDR3 is TGCGCCAGCAGCTTGTGGGGCGCGATCGCAGATACGCAGTATTTT.